Listed below are T cell receptor beta chains from one sample, sequenced in a study of chronic HIV infection and antiretroviral therapy. TCRdb called the 5' RACE reads again in MiXCR, with one record for every CDR3 protein. Among about 38,000 distinct CDR3 sequences listed, around 8.7% were seen once. Sequenced material: peripheral blood. The receptors here all came from an adult who had HIV and had not received antiretroviral therapy, or was an uninfected healthy control (not recorded which). Both conserved end residues are part of each CDR3.

v_call cdr3_aa
TRBV28 CASSSRTSGFTDTQYF
TRBV20-1 CSAQGGGYNEQFF
TRBV6-6 CASSYRQWYMETQYF
TRBV28 CASSSGRVSYEQYF
TRBV3-1 CASSPQAGGKNIQYF
TRBV7-9 CASSLFTSGRPDTQYF
TRBV10-3 CAISVDRASSYEQYF
TRBV28 CASSILGQANEQFF
TRBV29-1 CSVPLGHGF
TRBV28 CASSLGRPFPYNEQFF
TRBV20-1 CSAAGLAGGRGTDTQYF
TRBV20-1 CSARGSGGRVQETQYF
TRBV15 CVTRLPDTQETQYF
TRBV29-1 CSVVGGDNEQFF
TRBV20-1 CSADTGDGYTF
TRBV11-2 CASSLYTSGRAYNEQFF
TRBV28 CASSLMRREWVEQFF
TRBV7-2 CASSPGGTGELFF
TRBV11-2 CASSSSGAQETQYF
TRBV4-2 CASSLGPREAFF
TRBV28 CASSAGTLNYGYTF
TRBV3-1 CASSQGTSGETQYF
TRBV7-2 CASSFRERGEQFF
TRBV5-1 CASSRTDSSKFF
TRBV5-5 CASSFPSTVSDTQYF
TRBV9 CASSFGQGTEAFF
TRBV28 CASSLFPGNYGYTF
TRBV28 CASTFVGDYSNQPQHF
TRBV29-1 CSVAIGNTIYF
TRBV20-1 CSATPSGYNYEQYF
TRBV4-2 CASSQALGQAGYGYTF
TRBV24-1 CATGQGREQYF
TRBV29-1 CSIDQGSF
TRBV12-5 CASGLGQGPNQPQHF
TRBV29-1 CSASRTGRKTQYF
TRBV2 CASSTYRAGANVLTF
TRBV12-5 CASGIGGETFF
TRBV29-1 CSAVRQGLKNTEAFF
TRBV18 CASSTFVQGTGNTDTQYF
TRBV28 CASSRTGQNQPQHF
TRBV5-1 CASSRGGAFDYNEQFF
TRBV29-1 CSVGEPGGSNIQYF
TRBV7-9 CASSLAGQNQPQHF
TRBV2 CASSTGGANTEAFF
TRBV29-1 CSAEGISSNEQFF
TRBV27 CASSTPNGEQYF
TRBV28 CASRNTPNYGYTF
TRBV6-2/TRBV6-3 CASTHRLGTYEQYF
TRBV21-1 CASSKRGRNQPQHF
TRBV2 CASSEGGTDYNEKLFF
TRBV12-3/TRBV12-4 CASSLGPPPGYTF
TRBV27 CASTSGANVLTF
TRBV20-1 CSARELDRTYQPQHF
TRBV28 CASSLFSYEQYF
TRBV14 CASSQAQGRVSEQYF